The 15 T cell receptor beta chains below all came from one sample that was sequenced in a study of post-analysis software for immune sequencing data. Overall study findings and caveats: Comparison of patients with controls showed four or five TRBV segments more frequent in patients, TRBV5-6, TRBV5-1 and TRBV20-1 among them.

Presence of unique molecular identifiers characterized the TCR beta cDNA libraries. MiXCR was run by TCRdb on the PCR reads, yielding one entry per CDR3 protein. The sample contains 750,000 to 950,000 distinct CDR3 sequences, about 43% of which appear only once. These receptors' targets are unknown. Specimen: blood. These receptors all stem from a girl between 10 and 17 years old with multiple sclerosis.

V and J are TRBV5-6 and TRBJ2-3; D perhaps matches TRBD1 (6 bases). CDR1 is SGHDT and CDR2 is YYEEEE in the germline V gene. V lost 0 bases, J lost 1 base, and 12 bases lay in between. The CDR3 consists of 16 residues. The CDR3 DNA reads TGTGCCAGCAGCTTGGGCACAGGGTTCGGCACAGATACGCAGTATTTT. Its translation: CASSLGTGFGTDTQYF.

This clonotype has just a few counts. This rearrangement joins TRBV6-5 to TRBJ2-7; TRBD2 agrees at 10 bases. CDR3 length equals 16 residues. CDR1 is MNHEY, CDR2 SVGAGI, per germline. V dropped 5 bases and J dropped 0; count of bases not matched to a gene: 7. CDR3 amino acids: CASSKGLAPSSYEQYF. The CDR3 bases are TGTGCCAGCAGTAAGGGACTAGCGCCGAGCTCCTACGAGCAGTACTTC.

The chain joins TRBV12-3 or TRBV12-4 to TRBJ1-2, with TRBD1 identical over 12 bases. V shed 7 bases and J 7 bases; nucleotides not matched to a gene: 7. The CDR3 length is 14 residues. CDR3 sequence: CASNPGQGASGYTF. The CDR3, as DNA: TGTGCCAGCAACCCGGGACAGGGGGCAAGTGGCTACACCTTC.

V usage is TRBV27 and J usage is TRBJ2-1, with unresolved D. V was cut by 1 base and J by 0 bases, with 10 bases left in between. From germline, CDR1 is MNHEY and CDR2 SMNVEV (reference sequence). This CDR3 comprises 16 residues. The CDR3, as DNA: TGTGCCAGCAGTTTATGGTCCAGGAGCTCCTACAATGAGCAGTTCTTC. It yields the protein CASSLWSRSSYNEQFF.

This chain uses TRBV7-6 with TRBJ1-4; TRBD1 is a possible D gene (5 bases). The CDR3 has 16 residues. The V gene lost 1 base and the J gene lost 0 bases, with 9 bases spanning the gap. The germline gives CDR1 SGHVS, CDR2 FNYEAQ. The CDR3 DNA is TGTGCCAGCAGCTTAGGCCGACAGTCAACTAATGAAAAACTGTTTTTT. Its protein is CASSLGRQSTNEKLFF.

The gene calls are TRBV7-2 and TRBJ2-5; D possibly matches TRBD1 or TRBD2 (5 bases each). The ends were cut back, 1 base at V and 8 bases at J, with 11 bases in the middle. This CDR3 has 13 residues. From germline, CDR1 is SGHTA and CDR2 FQGNSA. DNA of the CDR3: TGTGCCAGCAGCTTAGGGGGGACGAGTACCCAGTACTTC. It codes for CASSLGGTSTQYF. Full variable domain (missing parts from reference TRBV7-2 and TRBJ2-5): GAGVSQSPSNKVTEKGKDVELRCDPISGHTALYWYRQSLGQGLEFLIYFQGNSAPDKSGLPSDRFSAERTGGSVSTLTIQRTQQEDSAVYLCASSLGGTSTQYFGPGTRLLVL.

The gene calls are TRBV7-3 and TRBJ2-5; 9 positions match TRBD1. This CDR3 contains 15 residues. Germline loops: CDR1 SGHTA, CDR2 FQGTGA. V lost 5 bases, J lost 4 bases, and 8 bases stayed unmatched. CDR3 sequence: CASSPGTGYRETQYF. As DNA, the CDR3 is TGTGCCAGCAGCCCCGGGACAGGGTACAGAGAGACCCAGTACTTC.

The gene calls are TRBV7-8 and TRBJ2-7; 9 nucleotides agree with TRBD1. CDR1 is SGHVS, CDR2 FQNEAQ, per germline. The V segment lost 5 bases and the J segment 0 bases; nucleotides outside the gene matches: 11. CDR3 length: 17 residues. The CDR3, as DNA: TGTGCCAGCAGCCCAGGGACAGGGCGAGCGGGCTCCTACGAGCAGTACTTC. It encodes CASSPGTGRAGSYEQYF.

The chain couples TRBV10-3 to TRBJ1-4; D remains ambiguous. Germline V lookup: CDR1 ENHRY, CDR2 SYGVKD. CDR3 length equals 20 residues. The germline V and J ends were trimmed by 3 bases and 2 bases, with 25 bases remaining between them. In DNA form, the CDR3 reads TGTGCCATCAGTGAACGACTCCCCCGGGTGGGATCCGCGACTAATGAAAAACTGTTTTTT. The encoded protein is CAISERLPRVGSATNEKLFF.

V gene TRBV12-3 or TRBV12-4 combines with J gene TRBJ1-2; D remains unclear. Trimming cost V 1 base and J 7 bases, with 10 bases left between them. This CDR3 spans 13 amino acids. Here the CDR3 reads CASSLGGRFGYTF. The CDR3, as DNA: TGTGCCAGCAGTTTAGGTGGGCGCTTTGGCTACACCTTC.

This clonotype turned up a few times. V and J are TRBV25-1 and TRBJ1-6, with 9 bases identical to TRBD1. V was clipped by 4 bases and J by 6 bases; unmatched bases: 4. CDR3 length equals 15 residues. Germline-derived CDR1 and CDR2 are MGHDK and SYGVNS. The CDR3 sequence is CASSATGGVNSPLHF. CDR3 sequence (DNA): TGTGCCAGCAGTGCCACAGGGGGCGTTAATTCACCCCTCCACTTT.

This clonotype has only a few counts. The chain carries TRBV20-1 and TRBJ2-1, with 12 bases fitting TRBD1. Germline CDR1 reads DFQATT; CDR2 reads SNEGSKA (reference sequence). V shed 5 bases and J 3 bases; nucleotides not matched to a gene: 8. This CDR3 is built from 16 residues. CDR3 in amino acids: CSAPAGQGAFYNEQFF. The CDR3 DNA sequence: TGCAGTGCTCCCGCGGGACAGGGGGCTTTCTACAATGAGCAGTTCTTC.

The table lists this clonotype with a few counts. The chain employs TRBV20-1 and TRBJ2-3; D gene ambiguous. Germline loops: CDR1 DFQATT, CDR2 SNEGSKA (reference sequence). Trimming pared 2 bases from V and 6 bases from J, leaving 21 bases between. The CDR3 is 16 amino acids. In DNA, the CDR3 is TGCAGTGCTAGACCCTACACACAGACCTTTGACGATACGCAGTATTTT. It is translated as CSARPYTQTFDDTQYF.

The chain uses TRBV11-2 and TRBJ2-7, with TRBD1 matching 7 bases. Trimming removed 5 bases from V and 0 bases from J; junction bases left unmatched: 10. Germline V gene lookup returns CDR1 SGHAT and CDR2 FQNNGV. This CDR3 spans 16 amino acids. CDR3 nucleotides: TGTGCCAGCAGCGACAGACAGGGTTTCCCCTCCTACGAGCAGTACTTC. Its translation: CASSDRQGFPSYEQYF.

The rearrangement uses TRBV7-2 and TRBJ2-1; D is unclear. The CDR3 runs 15 residues. Per germline, CDR1 SGHTA and CDR2 FQGNSA. The V gene lost 0 bases and the J gene lost 7 bases, with 13 bases spanning the gap. CDR3 DNA sequence: TGTGCCAGCAGCTTAGCGGCCGGGCGTCGAAATGAGCAGTTCTTC. This encodes CASSLAAGRRNEQFF.